The present T cell receptor beta chain was sequenced within a study of naive and memory T cell subsets. General study findings and limits: TCR transcript changes with activation or differentiation may affect this RNA method.

In its sample, this clonotype was seen many times. The antigen remains undetermined. CDR1 is DFQATT, CDR2 SNEGSKA, per germline (reference sequence). The CDR3 spans 13 residues. V lost 4 bases, J lost 4 bases, and 13 bases lay in between. TCR cDNA received a 3' ligated oligonucleotide that carried a UMI. RNA was extracted from roughly 2.5 ml of whole blood of healthy adults. Cells were not sorted; total RNA input targeted roughly 1 to 1000 ng. Four PCR rounds used nested alpha and beta constant region primers plus the SP2 primer. For blood and skin samples, reverse transcription used TCR alpha and beta constant primers. TCRdb ran MiXCR on the 5' RACE reads and lists one entry per CDR3 protein. Of about 48,000 distinct CDR3 sequences in the sample, approximately 4.5% were seen once.

This clonotype was sampled from a female donor in good health. The chain recombines TRBV20-1 with TRBJ1-1, with D possibly being TRBD1 (5 bases). CDR3 loop: CSATGGTITEAFF. The CDR3 nucleotides read TGCAGTGCTACCGGGGGGACCATCACTGAAGCTTTCTTT.